The following is a TCR beta chain sequence with its context. The target antigen is unknown. These data originate in a study of shared clonotypes between healthy human individuals. Study results and limitations: Donor clonotype sharing was expected to depend on sequencing depth. Memory subsets generally showed lower estimated richness than naive subsets.

Measured with immunoSEQ multiplex PCR; TCRdb has only the in-frame clones, and not every one. Of 2 million to 2.5 million clones in the sample, approximately 95% were seen once. Each of the donors was a healthy adult who was HIV-negative and had not had a recent acute infection or vaccination. The sequencing sample was made of naive CD4+ T cells sorted from blood. This sample's subset: CD45RA+ positively selected. The clonotype originates from a man younger than 30 in good health.

The CDR3 region has the DNA TGTGCCAGTAGTATAGTCCTCGGGACAGGTAACACCGGGGAGCTGTTTTTT. Translation gives CASSIVLGTGNTGELFF. V gene TRBV19 combines with J gene TRBJ2-2; 8 bases are a match to TRBD1. CDR3 length: 17 amino acids. Per the germline V gene, CDR1 is LNHDA and CDR2 is SQIVND (reference sequence). Losses at the gene ends were 1 base for V and 2 bases for J; bases not matched to a gene: 6.